A single sample is the source of the 2 T cell receptor beta chains below, sequenced in a study of cytomegalovirus exposure and HLA in healthy donors. The repertoire was sequenced with immunoSEQ multiplex PCR; TCRdb's copy has only in-frame clones and lacks some. The sample lists 150,000 or so clones, around 90% occurring once. The sequenced material came from PBMCs. Receptors were obtained from a woman in her twenties or thirties in good health and CMV-seropositive.

This clone was detected only once. V is TRBV27 and J is TRBJ2-2; no reliable D call. CDR3 size: 14 residues. The germline V and J ends were trimmed by 6 bases and 5 bases, with 13 bases remaining between them. Germline-derived CDR1 and CDR2 are MNHEY and SMNVEV (reference sequence). CDR3 sequence: CASRQIPRTGELFF. CDR3 in DNA: TGTGCCAGCAGGCAGATCCCCAGAACCGGGGAGCTGTTTTTT.

The chain is built from TRBV28 and TRBJ2-7; TRBD2 is a possible D gene (5 bases). The CDR3 is made up of 17 amino acids. Trimming took off 5 bases at V and 5 bases at J, with 25 bases between the two ends. CDR1 is MDHEN and CDR2 is SYDVKM in the germline V gene. CDR3 loop: CASSTTLPGLRRDEQYF. The CDR3 nucleotides read TGTGCCAGCAGTACGACCCTACCGGGCCTCCGGCGGGACGAGCAGTACTTC.